Following are 7 T cell receptor beta chains from one sample sequenced in a study of Ad26.COV2.S vaccination and SARS-CoV-2 variants. This table comes from immunoSEQ multiplex PCR, and its TCRdb copy is limited to in-frame clones, with some not included. Of hundreds of thousands of clones detected, about 89% appear once; the ten largest clones hold roughly 5%. The treatment: around 19 received Ad26.COV2.S at low or high dose, single or two shots; several received placebo; per-sample allocation not given. Samples analyzed were those drawn on day 63 after the first vaccine or placebo injection. The sample in question was peripheral blood, obtained in a trial of Ad26.COV2.S vaccine versus placebo. The receptor source for this set is a person between 18 and 65 years old who received the Ad26.COV2.S COVID-19 vaccine or a placebo.

The CDR3 is CASSRRGEKLFF. Written as DNA, the CDR3 is TGTGCCAGCAGCCGAAGGGGGGAAAAACTGTTTTTT. The J gene is TRBJ1-4, the V gene TRBV7-9; possible D gene TRBD1, 6 bases. The CDR3 has 12 amino acids. Germline loops: CDR1 SEHNR, CDR2 FQNEAQ (reference sequence). V was clipped by 5 bases and J by 8 bases, with 9 bases between them.

This clone was recorded once. The V gene is TRBV29-1, the J gene TRBJ1-5; D call uncertain. V was pared by 0 bases and J by 7 bases, with 10 bases between. The CDR3 has 13 amino acids. CDR1 is SQVTM, CDR2 ANQGSEA, per germline. DNA for the CDR3: TGCAGCGTTGAAGAGGGAGCCGGGCAGCCCCAGCATTTT. The encoded protein is CSVEEGAGQPQHF.

The gene calls are TRBV3-1 (or the pseudogene TRBV3-2) and TRBJ1-1; 7 bases match TRBD1. The CDR3 loop spans 18 amino acids. The germline CDR1 and CDR2 sequences are LGHDT and YNNKEL (reference sequence). V dropped 0 bases and J dropped 4; count of bases not matched to a gene: 14. The CDR3 protein is CASSQEFDRADWSTEAFF. The DNA of the CDR3 is TGTGCCAGCAGCCAAGAGTTCGACAGGGCGGATTGGAGCACTGAAGCTTTCTTT.

The gene calls are TRBV19 and TRBJ2-3, with D maybe TRBD2 (6 bases). The CDR3 length is 14 residues. CDR1 LNHDA and CDR2 SQIVND come from the germline V gene (reference sequence). V lost 6 bases and J 4 bases, leaving 14 bases between the germline ends. The CDR3 region has the DNA TGTGCCAGTAGCCGACTAGTAGGCTCAGATACGCAGTATTTT. Its protein product is CASSRLVGSDTQYF.

Comment on this clone: The sample has other DNA sequences that encode this CDR3 too. CDR3 loop: CASSPGGLETQYF. CDR3 nucleotides: TGTGCCAGCTCACCAGGGGGGCTAGAGACCCAGTACTTC. The rearrangement joins TRBV18 to TRBJ2-5, with D perhaps given as TRBD1 or TRBD2 (6 bases each). The V and J ends lost 2 bases and 4 bases respectively, with 8 bases between them. The CDR3 totals 13 residues. Per the germline V gene, CDR1 is KGHSH and CDR2 is LQKENI.

The V call is TRBV5-4, the J call TRBJ2-1, with D unclear. Germline V gives CDR1 SGHNT, CDR2 YYREEE (reference sequence). This CDR3 has 13 amino acids. V dropped 0 bases and J dropped 8 bases, with 9 bases sitting between them. CDR3 sequence reads: CASSLGVGDEQFF. CDR3 bases: TGTGCCAGCAGCTTGGGGGTTGGCGATGAGCAGTTCTTC.

This chain joins TRBV19 and TRBJ1-2, with D unresolved. The V and J ends lost 1 base and 6 bases respectively, with 15 bases between them. CDR3 length: 15 residues. In germline, CDR1 is LNHDA, CDR2 SQIVND (reference sequence). CDR3 in amino acids: CASSIGGIGVNGYTF. The CDR3 bases are TGTGCCAGTAGTATAGGAGGGATCGGGGTAAATGGCTACACCTTC.